This T cell receptor (beta chain) was captured by sequencing in a study of beta chain features in type 1 diabetes. Turning to the study itself: Comparable age, gender and cell yields were observed in patients relative to healthy donors.

Germline V lookup: CDR1 MDHEN, CDR2 SYDVKM. The length of the CDR3 is 10 residues. V gave up 6 bases and J gave up 5 bases, with 4 bases separating them. As every portion of the isolated RNA was reverse transcribed, the sequencing read expressed TCRB transcripts. Only in-frame clones appear in the TCRdb table, and some are missing; sequencing was by immunoSEQ multiplex PCR. Of about 620,000 clones listed, roughly a sixth were seen once; the top ten hold about 0.097%. On this clone: Its target is unknown. Other DNA variants within this sample encode the same CDR3.

Study results and limitations: A possible short-template PCR bias applies equally to patients and controls. When Type 1 diabetes patients were examined, their TCRB CDR3s proved moderately but significantly shorter in all four CD4+ subsets. In the patient group, naive, central memory and Treg TCRB repertoires seemed more alike than in the healthy donor group.

Input material: naive CD4+ T cells from blood. The rearrangement links TRBV28 to TRBJ2-5; D gene unclear. The sequence was obtained from a man aged 18 to 29 in good health. The CDR3, as DNA: TGTGCCAGCAGGAGGGAGACCCAGTACTTC. As protein: CASRRETQYF. The variable domain in full, with the rest retrieved from reference TRBV28 and TRBJ2-5, is DVKVTQSSRYLVKRTGEKVFLECVQDMDHENMFWYRQDPGLGLRLIYFSYDVKMKEKGDIPEGYSVSREKKERFSLILESASTNQTSMYLCASRRETQYFGPGTRLLVL.